The TCR beta chain under discussion was sequenced for a study of human T cells and chemical hapten exposure. Trimming took 1 base from V and 3 from J, leaving 6 bases between them. The CDR3 loop spans 13 amino acids. The V gene's germline CDR1 is SGHTA and CDR2 FQGNSA. Indicated time point: patch test 2, 6 weeks after DPC sensitization. Treatment of the sample: therapeutic diphenylcyclopropenone sensitization with weekly scalp DPC. This clonotype was detected ten times or more. TCRdb fed the RACE reads into MiXCR, producing one record per CDR3 protein. The sample carries 350,000 to 400,000 distinct CDR3 sequences, about 6.9% recorded once.

This sequence originates from a woman aged 18-35 years with alopecia areata. Some clones in this sample may be carry-over from other donors' samples. The sequencing here drew on whole blood, taken in connection with sensitization to the hapten diphenylcyclopropenone (DPC). The chain is built from TRBV7-2 and TRBJ1-2, with D unresolved. CDR3 region: CASSLEPDYGYTF. Written as DNA, the CDR3 is TGTGCCAGCAGCTTAGAACCAGACTATGGCTACACCTTC. Drawing the rest from reference TRBV7-2 and TRBJ1-2, the complete variable domain is GAGVSQSPSNKVTEKGKDVELRCDPISGHTALYWYRQSLGQGLEFLIYFQGNSAPDKSGLPSDRFSAERTGGSVSTLTIQRTQQEDSAVYLCASSLEPDYGYTFGSGTRLTVV.